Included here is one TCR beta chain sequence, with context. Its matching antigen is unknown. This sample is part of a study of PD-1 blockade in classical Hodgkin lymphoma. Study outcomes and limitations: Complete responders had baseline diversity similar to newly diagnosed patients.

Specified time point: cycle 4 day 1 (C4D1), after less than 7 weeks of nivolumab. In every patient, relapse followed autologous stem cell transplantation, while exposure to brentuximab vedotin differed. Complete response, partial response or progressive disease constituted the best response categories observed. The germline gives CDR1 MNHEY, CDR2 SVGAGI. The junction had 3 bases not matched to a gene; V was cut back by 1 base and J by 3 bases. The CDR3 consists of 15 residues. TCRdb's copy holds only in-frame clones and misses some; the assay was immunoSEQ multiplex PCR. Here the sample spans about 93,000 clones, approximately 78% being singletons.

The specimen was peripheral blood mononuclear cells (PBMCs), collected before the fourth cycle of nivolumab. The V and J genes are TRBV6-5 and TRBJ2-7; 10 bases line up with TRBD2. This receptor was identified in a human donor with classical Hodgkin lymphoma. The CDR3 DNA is TGTGCCAGCAGTTACTGGGCTAGCGGGAGCTACGAGCAGTACTTC. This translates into CASSYWASGSYEQYF.